This TCR beta chain was sequenced in a study of T-cell reconstitution after alpha-beta-depleted transplantation in children. The table lists this clonotype with many counts. Its antigen is currently unknown. With 5 bases removed from V and 15 bases from J, the gap between germline ends came to 20 bases. The CDR3 is 13 amino acids. Germline values: CDR1 SGHTA, CDR2 FQGNSA. Study conclusions and caveats: The study reportedly traced alpha-beta T cells about two months after transplant to several hundred expanded graft clones. The main origin of T-cell counts and diversity one year after transplant was newly produced T cells.

The library targeted TCRbeta and was prepared with unique molecular identifiers. TCRdb re-called the PCR reads with MiXCR, one entry per CDR3 protein. The sample lists approximately 490,000 distinct CDR3 sequences, 8% to 11% seen once, with just over 2% in the top ten. The sample was PBMCs, taken before TCRalphabeta/CD19-depleted stem cell transplant. The chain links TRBV7-2 to TRBJ2-1, with D perhaps TRBD2 (6 bases). This sequence was found in a child aged 2-15 years with inherited bone marrow failure, due to receive a stem cell transplant. The CDR3 DNA sequence: TGTGCCAGCAGCCCCGGTCTAGCGACCGTCGCGTTCTTC. It is translated as CASSPGLATVAFF. The variable domain in full, completed from reference TRBV7-2 and TRBJ2-1, reads GAGVSQSPSNKVTEKGKDVELRCDPISGHTALYWYRQSLGQGLEFLIYFQGNSAPDKSGLPSDRFSAERTGGSVSTLTIQRTQQEDSAVYLCASSPGLATVAFFGPGTRLTVL.